This TCR beta chain was obtained from a study of vaccination effects on CD4 cells after COVID-19 (dated by TCRdb to the early 2020s). Regarding the complete study: Across the study, the median time from the second dose to post-vaccine sampling was 72 days (range 14 to 241). Altogether, around 11 COVID-19 convalescent patients and several SARS-CoV-2-naive healthy vaccine recipients made up the full study. The Oncomine TCR Beta short-read assay on an Illumina iSeq 100 was used to sequence cultures from other donors in the study. In both COVID-19 convalescent patients and infection-naive vaccine recipients, the study compared SARS-CoV-2 spike-specific CD4+ TCR repertoires from before mRNA vaccination with those from after it.

At the junction V is shortened by 4 bases and J by 8 bases, with 19 bases in between. CDR1 SGHRS and CDR2 YFSETQ are derived from the germline V gene. From the cysteine up to the phenylalanine, the CDR3 has a length of 15 residues. This entry keeps only the CDR3 DNA: 45 bases, framed from base 1. Summary of the overall study and its limitations: Both infection-induced and vaccine-induced clones contracted markedly at late post-vaccination timepoints, which is consistent with waning T cell responses. Among healthy vaccine recipients, nearly all vaccine-induced clones were SARS-CoV-2 mono-reactive, and just 1 of 255 was cross-reactive with common cold coronaviruses. The study was limited by a small number of convalescent patients, and early post-infection timepoints were lacking.

To identify antigen-specific CD4+ T cell clonotypes by their expansion, the ViraFEST assay first stimulated PBMC with viral peptide pools and then applied TCR sequencing. After 10 to 11 days of culture, CD4+ T cells were isolated with the EasySep CD4+ T cell isolation kit. Each participant received two doses of an mRNA SARS-CoV-2 vaccine, either BNT162b2 or mRNA-1273. Healthy vaccine recipients had no prior SARS-CoV-2 infection, confirmed by negative nucleocapsid antibodies before and after vaccination. Roughly 2 million PBMC per well were cultured in IMDM with about 5% human AB serum, 10 IU/ml IL-2 and gentamicin, plus 10 ug/ml peptides. Half of the culture medium was replaced with fresh IL-2-containing medium on days 3 and 7. Each peptide stimulation condition was cultured in triplicate wells unless otherwise noted. Using Ficoll-Paque Plus gradient centrifugation, PBMC were separated from whole blood and then either used fresh or cryopreserved at -140C. The spike proteins of SARS-CoV-2 and of the common cold coronaviruses HCoV-NL63, HCoV-OC43 and HCoV-229E were spanned by overlapping peptide pools. The QIAamp micro DNA kit was used to extract genomic DNA from the cultured CD4+ T cells.

This clone was picked up a small number of times. No antigen is known for it. Base quality data are lacking; no much larger clone is found one base away. Library prep was done by the immunoSEQ multiplex PCR assay. DNA from the CD4+ T cells that had been cultured and isolated underwent TCR beta CDR3 sequencing. The original methods were these. The analysis removed non-productive TCR sequences, trimmed reads to the CDR3 region, and retained only CDR3s that were 7 or more amino acids long. Antigen-specific clonotypes were identified using the MANAFEST web app by comparison of expansion in peptide wells against reference cultures. For clones to be considered positive, expansion at FDR<0.05 versus reference and all other wells, an odds ratio above 5, and a frequency above 0.1% in two replicate wells were required. A clonotype was defined as cross-reactive if the clonotype was significantly expanded both in SARS-CoV-2 spike wells and in at least one common cold coronavirus spike condition. CDR3 similarity was assessed by Levenshtein distance with the stringdist R package, and unrooted trees were built with ape in R 3.6.1. The table comes from immuneACCESS by way of TCRdb, which keeps in-frame sequences with V and J called. Part of the clones is missing from these tables; in studies checked, under half for an unresolved V gene and the rest for unknown reasons. V and J calls and clone size follow that table, whereas D and trimming were derived from the DNA. Here the sample has about 14,000 clones; around 72% occur a single time. The top ten hold about 9.3% of the sample.

This chain joins TRBV5-1 to TRBJ2-1; the D gene remains uncertain. This sample comprised CD4+ T cells from PBMCs cultured with SARS-CoV-2 spike peptides, obtained after COVID-19 vaccination. This specimen's cell subset or site label, per the study, means: SARS-CoV-2 spike overlapping peptide pool stimulation. This receptor was identified in a human donor who received a COVID-19 vaccine. The DNA sequence is given as TGCGCCAGCAGCGTACCAAGGGCAGCTTTGGATGAGCAGTTCTTC. The encoded protein is CASSVPRAALDEQFF. Full variable domain (CDR3 extended with the reference TRBV5-1 and TRBJ2-1 proteins): KAGVTQTPRYLIKTRGQQVTLSCSPISGHRSVSWYQQTPGQGLQFLFEYFSETQRNKGNFPGRFSGRQFSNSRSEMNVSTLELGDSALYLCASSVPRAALDEQFFGPGTRLTVL.